Listed below are T cell receptor beta chains from one sample, sequenced in a study of cytomegalovirus exposure and HLA in healthy donors. Measured with immunoSEQ multiplex PCR; TCRdb has only the in-frame clones, and not every one. The sample has around 140,000 clones, roughly 80% seen once. The specimen was PBMCs. These TCRs come from a woman in her 30s in good health and CMV-seronegative. The CDR3 runs from the conserved cysteine through the conserved F or W. A D gene is named only where the DNA matches it firmly. Clone sizes are given selectively: once, few, many, or a class where the clone is expanded.

J gene,clone size,V gene,D gene,CDR3 DNA,CDR3 protein
TRBJ2-5,few,TRBV4-1,NA,TGCGCCAGCAGCCAAGGAGACAGCCAAGAGACCCAGTACTTC,CASSQGDSQETQYF
TRBJ1-1,NA,TRBV27,NA,TGTGCCAGCACCTCAACAGGGCCTAGCATCACTGAAGCTTTCTTT,CASTSTGPSITEAFF
TRBJ2-5,NA,TRBV7-3,NA,TGTGCCAGCAGCCCCCTAGGAGGGGTCCAAGAGACCCAGTACTTC,CASSPLGGVQETQYF
TRBJ2-3,NA,TRBV5-5,TRBD1,TGTGCCAGCAGCCTTGGACAGGGGATCACAGATACGCAGTATTTT,CASSLGQGITDTQYF
TRBJ2-3,NA,TRBV30,TRBD1,TGTGCCTGGAGTGCAGGACAGGGGGCCGGAGATACGCAGTATTTT,CAWSAGQGAGDTQYF
TRBJ2-7,once,TRBV7-9,TRBD2,TGTGCCAGCAGCTCATCCCCCGGAGTAGCGGGACCCTACGAGCAGTACTTC,CASSSSPGVAGPYEQYF
TRBJ2-1,once,TRBV30,NA,TGTGCCTGGAGAGGGGGCTCCTACAATGAGCAGTTCTTC,CAWRGGSYNEQFF
TRBJ2-2,NA,TRBV7-2,TRBD2,TGTGCCTCGGCGGGCAGCGGGGGCACCGGGGAGCTGTTTTTT,CASAGSGGTGELFF
TRBJ1-1,few,TRBV5-1,NA,TGCGCCAGCAGCCGTGGAAACAGCGGAGAAGCTTTCTTT,CASSRGNSGEAFF
TRBJ2-5,once,TRBV6-4,TRBD1,TGTGCCAGCAGCCCCGGGACAGGGGGCCAAGAGACCCAGTACTTC,CASSPGTGGQETQYF
TRBJ2-2,NA,TRBV15,NA,TGTGCCACCAGCAGAGACCGTACAGGCGCAGGGGAGCTGTTTTTT,CATSRDRTGAGELFF
TRBJ1-4,NA,TRBV6-7,NA,TGTGCCAGCAGAAGTTACCAGGGGTCAACTAATGAAAAACTGTTTTTT,CASRSYQGSTNEKLFF
TRBJ2-1,NA,TRBV5-1,NA,TGCGCCAGCAGCTTGGAAACAGTTAGCTCCTACAATGAGCAGTTCTTC,CASSLETVSSYNEQFF
TRBJ2-5,NA,TRBV6-1,NA,TGTGCCAGCACCCCACAGGGATGGAACGTAGAGACCCAGTACTTC,CASTPQGWNVETQYF
TRBJ2-1,NA,TRBV6-1,TRBD1,TGTGCCAGCAGTGCACGGGACAGAGACAATGAGCAGTTCTTC,CASSARDRDNEQFF
TRBJ1-5,NA,TRBV5-5,NA,TGTGCCAGCAGCCAGGGGAGAAGGGGTCAGCCCCAGCATTTT,CASSQGRRGQPQHF
TRBJ2-2,NA,TRBV9,NA,TGTGCCGCTCTCCGGTTGAACACCGGGGAGCTGTTTTTT,CAALRLNTGELFF
TRBJ2-1,NA,TRBV5-1,TRBD1,TGCGCCAGCAGCACCACCGGGACAGGGTGGAGAAATGAGCAGTTCTTC,CASSTTGTGWRNEQFF
TRBJ2-3,NA,TRBV7-9,NA,TGTGCCAGCAGCTTAGTTCCGGGACTGCTAGGGGTGTTAGATACGCAGTATTTT,CASSLVPGLLGVLDTQYF
TRBJ2-1,NA,TRBV11-2,TRBD2,TGTGCCAGCAGCCCGAGATCCCAGGGCGGGGGGCACAATGAGCAGTTCTTC,CASSPRSQGGGHNEQFF
TRBJ1-1,NA,TRBV5-1,NA,TGCGCCAGCAGCTTGCAAGGGGGTATCACTGAAGCTTTCTTT,CASSLQGGITEAFF
TRBJ2-3,NA,TRBV9,TRBD2,TGTGCCAGCAGCGTAGCTCCTAGCGGGATCACAGATACGCAGTATTTT,CASSVAPSGITDTQYF
TRBJ2-3,NA,TRBV9,NA,TGTGCCAGCAGCGTATTAGCGGCAGATACGCAGTATTTT,CASSVLAADTQYF
TRBJ2-3,NA,TRBV5-4,NA,TGTGCCAGCGCCCCGGATCAGGTATTGAACACAGATACGCAGTATTTT,CASAPDQVLNTDTQYF
TRBJ1-2,NA,TRBV18,NA,TGTGCCAGCTCACCACGGCCACAGGTGCTCGACGGCTATGGCTACACCTTC,CASSPRPQVLDGYGYTF
TRBJ2-2,NA,TRBV5-4,TRBD1,TGTGCCAGCAGCCGACAGGGAACGAACACCGGGGAGCTGTTTTTT,CASSRQGTNTGELFF
TRBJ1-4,few,TRBV10-2,TRBD1,TGCGCCAGCAGTGAGGGGACAGGGCAAGAAAAACTGTTTTTT,CASSEGTGQEKLFF
TRBJ1-1,NA,TRBV19,TRBD1,TGTGCCAGTAGTATGGGGACAGCATACACTGAAGCTTTCTTT,CASSMGTAYTEAFF
TRBJ2-1,NA,TRBV7-7,TRBD2,TGTGCCAGCAGCGTCGGACTAGCGGGGGGAAACAATGAGCAGTTCTTC,CASSVGLAGGNNEQFF
TRBJ2-7,NA,TRBV5-4,TRBD2,TGTGCCAGCAGCTCGGGACTAGCGGGAGCCTACGAGCAGTACTTC,CASSSGLAGAYEQYF